Listed below are T cell receptor beta chains from one sample, sequenced in a study of blood T cell repertoires in COVID-19. Profiling relied on immunoSEQ multiplex PCR, and the TCRdb table lists in-frame clones only, not all of them. Here the sample spans 110,000 to 150,000 clones, approximately 84% being singletons. The material sequenced was peripheral blood. These receptors all come from a human donor in a cohort sampled during active COVID-19. CDR3s include the opening cysteine and the closing phenylalanine or tryptophan. A D gene is named only where the DNA matches it firmly. Clone size appears in some rows only: once, few, many, or a class for an expanded clone.

DNA	CDR3	size	D	J	V
TGTGCCAGCTCACCACCGGAGGTGAGGAATGAGCAGTTCTTC	CASSPPEVRNEQFF	NA	NA	TRBJ2-1	TRBV18
TGTGCCAGCAGTACGACAGGGGGATATGGCTACACCTTC	CASSTTGGYGYTF	NA	TRBD1	TRBJ1-2	TRBV27
TGCAGCGTTGAAGTAGGGGGGAACACTGAAGCTTTCTTT	CSVEVGGNTEAFF	once	NA	TRBJ1-1	TRBV29-1
TGTGCCAGCAGCTTAGGAGGGTATGGCTACACCTTC	CASSLGGYGYTF	NA	NA	TRBJ1-2	TRBV7-9
TGTGCCAGCAGCTCCGACCCTAGCGGGGGAAGAACGGGGACCGGGGAGCTGTTTTTT	CASSSDPSGGRTGTGELFF	NA	TRBD2	TRBJ2-2	TRBV5-4
TGTGCCAGCAGCGCCACAGGGGCGGGCGAGCAGTACTTC	CASSATGAGEQYF	NA	TRBD1	TRBJ2-7	TRBV9
TGTGCCAGCAGTCCCTGGGACAGGGGGTCTGGCTACACCTTC	CASSPWDRGSGYTF	NA	TRBD1	TRBJ1-2	TRBV27
TGTGCCAGCAGCTCCGAACACGGGGTTTCTGAAGCTTTCTTT	CASSSEHGVSEAFF	NA	NA	TRBJ1-1	TRBV7-8
TGTGCCAGCAGCTTTCTTCAGGGGGCAGATCAGCCCCAGCATTTT	CASSFLQGADQPQHF	NA	TRBD1	TRBJ1-5	TRBV7-2
TGTGCCAGCAGTTACGGGGGCCGCGATAATGAAAAACTGTTTTTT	CASSYGGRDNEKLFF	NA	NA	TRBJ1-4	TRBV6-6
TGTGCCAGCAGTTCTACGCTAGGGGAGCTGTTTTTT	CASSSTLGELFF	many	NA	TRBJ2-2	TRBV6-2/TRBV6-3
TGCGCCAGCAGCCAAGATGTGGCAGGGGGTCTTAACTATGGCTACACCTTC	CASSQDVAGGLNYGYTF	few	TRBD1	TRBJ1-2	TRBV4-1
TGCGCCAGCAGCTTCCGGAGACAGGGTTCCCGAGAGACCCAGTACTTC	CASSFRRQGSRETQYF	NA	TRBD1	TRBJ2-5	TRBV5-1
TGTGCCAGCAGCTTTGTTCCGGGACTAGCGGGCACAGATACGCAGTATTTT	CASSFVPGLAGTDTQYF	NA	TRBD2	TRBJ2-3	TRBV7-9